The clone carrying this T cell receptor (beta chain) was seen just once. The data are from a study of blood T cell repertoires in COVID-19. Turning to the study itself: The samples span acute and convalescent COVID-19 from the United States, Italy and Spain. In each case, the material was cDNA or gDNA derived from T cells, B-cell-depleted T cells, or PBMCs.

Authors' methods: Counts of nucleated cells, estimated from reference gene primer amplification, were obtained. The table came from immunoSEQ multiplex PCR; TCRdb's copy has only in-frame clones and leaves some out. The V and J calls and the clone size are those of that table, but D and trimming were determined from the DNA. The data show more than 85,000 clones, with less than 85% seen just once and 3.8% held by the top ten. The CDR3 totals 14 residues. Trimming removed 5 bases from V and 5 bases from J; junction bases left unmatched: 4. CDR1 is SGHTA, CDR2 FQGNSA, per germline. This chain connects TRBV7-2 to TRBJ2-3; 10 bases are a match to TRBD2. This clonotype was sampled from a woman of 80 years or more with acute or convalescent COVID-19. The sequenced sample was peripheral blood. The CDR3 is CASSKREGLDTQYF. CDR3 nucleotides: TGTGCCAGCAGCAAGCGGGAGGGCTTAGATACGCAGTATTTT. Based on the CDR3 plus reference TRBV7-2 and TRBJ2-3, the full variable domain is GAGVSQSPSNKVTEKGKDVELRCDPISGHTALYWYRQSLGQGLEFLIYFQGNSAPDKSGLPSDRFSAERTGGSVSTLTIQRTQQEDSAVYLCASSKREGLDTQYFGPGTRLTVL.